This T cell receptor (beta chain) was obtained from a study of identical twins. The study's findings and limits: The abundant beta clonotypes from cord blood had fewer insertions, and memory repertoires had none of this. The study found that models underestimated out-of-frame TCR alpha sharing in monozygotic twins.

Each cDNA held unique molecular identifiers, and template switching gave it a universal primer site. TCRdb recomputed calls from the 5' RACE reads with MiXCR, one row per CDR3 protein. The table has 400,000 to 600,000 distinct CDR3 sequences, around 20% seen once. As to this clonotype: What it recognizes is unknown.

These data also formed part of another study, on yellow fever vaccine responses in identical twins.

Sequencing used CD4+ T cells sorted from blood. The TCR comes from a woman under 30 in good health.

In DNA, the CDR3 is TGTGCCACCAAAGGGGAGGTAAATTCACCCCTCCACTTT. This sequence encodes CATKGEVNSPLHF. The chain combines TRBV15 with TRBJ1-6; D may be TRBD1 (5 bases). Trimming cost V 7 bases and J 7 bases, with 11 bases left between them. The CDR3 sequence is 13 residues long. Germline values: CDR1 LNHNV, CDR2 YYDKDF (reference sequence).